This T cell receptor (beta chain) was recovered during a study of blood T cell repertoires in COVID-19. The protocol was immunoSEQ multiplex PCR, while the TCRdb copy is restricted to in-frame clones and leaves out a portion. The repertoire has about 440,000 clones, less than 95% of them found once; the top ten carry 0.6% to 0.7%. Participants were aged roughly 18 to 90 years, lived in roughly 25 US areas, and enrolled virtually. This clone appeared once. This CDR3 contains 17 residues. Trimming removed 6 bases at V and 0 bases at J, with 19 bases between. In germline, CDR1 is MGHDK, CDR2 SYGVNS. The rearrangement links TRBV25-1 to TRBJ2-3, with D possibly being TRBD1 (6 bases). The source of this sequence is a young man who had recovered from COVID-19. The sample was PBMCs or T cells enriched from blood (not recorded which). CDR3 loop: CASSTPQGTYSTDTQYF. The CDR3 DNA follows: TGTGCCAGCAGCACCCCGCAGGGGACCTATAGCACAGATACGCAGTATTTT. The full variable domain, in which reference TRBV25-1 and TRBJ2-3 provide the parts outside the CDR3, is EADIYQTPRYLVIGTGKKITLECSQTMGHDKMYWYQQDPGMELHLIHYSYGVNSTEKGDLSSESTVSRIRTEHFPLTLESARPSHTSQYLCASSTPQGTYSTDTQYFGPGTRLTVL.